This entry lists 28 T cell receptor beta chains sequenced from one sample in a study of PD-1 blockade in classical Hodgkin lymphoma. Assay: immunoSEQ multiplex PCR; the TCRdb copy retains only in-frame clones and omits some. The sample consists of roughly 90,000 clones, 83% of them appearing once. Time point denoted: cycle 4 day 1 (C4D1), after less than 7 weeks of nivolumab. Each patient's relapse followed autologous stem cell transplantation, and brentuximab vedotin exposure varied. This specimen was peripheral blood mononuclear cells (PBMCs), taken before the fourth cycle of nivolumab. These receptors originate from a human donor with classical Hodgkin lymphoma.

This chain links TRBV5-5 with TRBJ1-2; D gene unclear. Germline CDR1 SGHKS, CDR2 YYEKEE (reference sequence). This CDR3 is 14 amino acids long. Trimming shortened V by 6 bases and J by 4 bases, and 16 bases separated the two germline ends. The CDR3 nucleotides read TGTGCCAGCACCTCCAGGACGACCGCCTATGGCTACACCTTC. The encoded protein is CASTSRTTAYGYTF.

CDR3 sequence reads: CASSPGASGRTNEQFF. The CDR3 coding sequence is TGTGCCAGCAGCCCAGGGGCTAGCGGGAGGACGAATGAGCAGTTCTTC. The chain uses TRBV5-4 and TRBJ2-1; 11 bases are a match to TRBD2. Trimming removed 4 bases from V and 7 bases from J; junction bases left unmatched: 10. Germline CDR1 SGHNT, CDR2 YYREEE (reference sequence). The CDR3 spans 16 residues.

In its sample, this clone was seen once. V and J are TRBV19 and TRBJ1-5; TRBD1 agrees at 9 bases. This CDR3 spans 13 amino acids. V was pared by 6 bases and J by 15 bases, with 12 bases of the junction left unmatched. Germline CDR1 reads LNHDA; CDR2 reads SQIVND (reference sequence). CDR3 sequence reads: CASSRDRDPQRHF. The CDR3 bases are TGTGCCAGTAGCCGGGACAGGGACCCTCAGAGGCATTTT.

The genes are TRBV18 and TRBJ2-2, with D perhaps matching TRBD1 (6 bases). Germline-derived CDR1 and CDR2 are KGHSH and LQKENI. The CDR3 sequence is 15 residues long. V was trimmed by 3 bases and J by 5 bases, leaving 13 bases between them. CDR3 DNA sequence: TGTGCCAGCTCACCCCAAACAGGGATGACCGGGGAGCTGTTTTTT. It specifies CASSPQTGMTGELFF.

The CDR3: CASSPRETQYF. DNA of the CDR3: TGTGCCAGCAGCCCCCGAGAGACCCAGTACTTC. V and J are TRBV11-2 and TRBJ2-5; D unresolved. The CDR3 totals 11 residues. Trimming left V 5 bases short and J 4 bases short, with 5 bases between. Germline CDR1 and CDR2: SGHAT and FQNNGV. Together with reference TRBV11-2 and TRBJ2-5, the CDR3 gives the full variable domain: EAGVAQSPRYKIIEKRQSVAFWCNPISGHATLYWYQQILGQGPKLLIQFQNNGVVDDSQLPKDRFSAERLKGVDSTLKIQPAKLEDSAVYLCASSPRETQYFGPGTRLLVL.

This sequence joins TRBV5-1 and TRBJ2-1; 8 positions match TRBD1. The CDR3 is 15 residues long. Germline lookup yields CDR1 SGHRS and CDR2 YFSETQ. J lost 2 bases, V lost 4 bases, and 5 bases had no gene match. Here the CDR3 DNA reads TGCGCCAGCAGCCCACAGGGGGGAGCCTACAATGAGCAGTTCTTC. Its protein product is CASSPQGGAYNEQFF.

CDR3 amino acids: CASSALAVSSYEQYF. The CDR3 DNA follows: TGTGCCAGCAGCGCCCTAGCGGTTAGCTCCTACGAGCAGTACTTC. The rearrangement uses TRBV7-8 and TRBJ2-7; 7 nucleotides agree with TRBD2. CDR3 size: 15 residues. Germline loops: CDR1 SGHVS, CDR2 FQNEAQ. V dropped 5 bases and J dropped 0; count of bases not matched to a gene: 7.

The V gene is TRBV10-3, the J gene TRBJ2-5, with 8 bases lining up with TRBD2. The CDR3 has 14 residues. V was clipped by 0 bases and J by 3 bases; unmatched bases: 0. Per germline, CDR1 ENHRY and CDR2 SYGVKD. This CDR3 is CAISESSGKETQYF. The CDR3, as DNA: TGTGCCATCAGTGAGTCTAGCGGGAAAGAGACCCAGTACTTC.

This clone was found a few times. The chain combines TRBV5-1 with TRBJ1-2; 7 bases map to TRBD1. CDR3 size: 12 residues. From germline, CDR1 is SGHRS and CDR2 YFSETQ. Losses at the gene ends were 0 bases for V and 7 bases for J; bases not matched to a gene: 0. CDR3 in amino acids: CASSLDRGGYTF. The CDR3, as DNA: TGCGCCAGCAGCTTGGACAGGGGTGGCTACACCTTC.

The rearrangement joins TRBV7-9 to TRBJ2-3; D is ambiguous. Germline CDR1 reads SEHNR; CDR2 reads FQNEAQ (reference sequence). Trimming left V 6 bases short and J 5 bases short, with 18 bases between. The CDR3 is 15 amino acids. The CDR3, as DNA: TGTGCCAGCAGGTCGAAGGTCGGATGGTTAGATACGCAGTATTTT. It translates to CASRSKVGWLDTQYF.

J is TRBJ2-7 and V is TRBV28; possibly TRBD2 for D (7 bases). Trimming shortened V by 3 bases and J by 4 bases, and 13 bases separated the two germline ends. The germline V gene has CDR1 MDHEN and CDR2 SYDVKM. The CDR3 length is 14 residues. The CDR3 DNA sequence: TGTGCCAGCAGTTTCGGGGGGCCGCCTTACGAGCAGTACTTC. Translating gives CASSFGGPPYEQYF.

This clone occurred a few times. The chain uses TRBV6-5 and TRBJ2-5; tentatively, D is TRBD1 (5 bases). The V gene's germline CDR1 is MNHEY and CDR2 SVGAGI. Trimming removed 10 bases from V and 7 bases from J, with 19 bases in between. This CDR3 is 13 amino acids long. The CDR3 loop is CATGETVFGTQYF. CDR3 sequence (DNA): TGTGCCACGGGTGAGACAGTTTTTGGGACCCAGTACTTC.

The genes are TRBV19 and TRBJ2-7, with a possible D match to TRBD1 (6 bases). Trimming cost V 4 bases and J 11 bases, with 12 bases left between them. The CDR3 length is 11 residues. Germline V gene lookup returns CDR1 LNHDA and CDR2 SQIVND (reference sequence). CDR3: CASSNHRVEYF. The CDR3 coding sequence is TGTGCCAGTAGTAACCACAGGGTGGAGTACTTC. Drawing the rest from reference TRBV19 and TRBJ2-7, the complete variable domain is DGGITQSPKYLFRKEGQNVTLSCEQNLNHDAMYWYRQDPGQGLRLIYYSQIVNDFQKGDIAEGYSVSREKKESFPLTVTSAQKNPTAFYLCASSNHRVEYFGPGTRLTVT.

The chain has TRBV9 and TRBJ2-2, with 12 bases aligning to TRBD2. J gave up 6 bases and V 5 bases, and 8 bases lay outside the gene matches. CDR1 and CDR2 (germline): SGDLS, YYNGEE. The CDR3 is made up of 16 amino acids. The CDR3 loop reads CASSDLRLAGAGELFF. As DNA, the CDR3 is TGTGCCAGCAGTGACCTACGACTAGCGGGAGCCGGGGAGCTGTTTTTT.

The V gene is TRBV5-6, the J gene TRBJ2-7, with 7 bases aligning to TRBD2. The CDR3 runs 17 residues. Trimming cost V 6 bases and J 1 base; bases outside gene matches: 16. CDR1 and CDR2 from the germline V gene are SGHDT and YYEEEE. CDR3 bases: TGTGCCAGCACCAATGGGGTTTTGGCGGGAGTTTCCTACGAGCAGTACTTC. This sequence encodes CASTNGVLAGVSYEQYF.

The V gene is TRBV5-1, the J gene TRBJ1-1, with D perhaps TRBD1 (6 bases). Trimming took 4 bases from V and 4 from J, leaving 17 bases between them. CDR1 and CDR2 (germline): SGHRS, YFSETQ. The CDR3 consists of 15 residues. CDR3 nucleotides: TGCGCCAGCAGCCTGAACCTACAGGGCCCCACTGAAGCTTTCTTT. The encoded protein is CASSLNLQGPTEAFF.

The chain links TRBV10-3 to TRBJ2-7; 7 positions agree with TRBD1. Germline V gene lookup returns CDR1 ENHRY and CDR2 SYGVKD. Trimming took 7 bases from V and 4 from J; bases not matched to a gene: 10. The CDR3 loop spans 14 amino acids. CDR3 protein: CAIMRSGGSYEQYF. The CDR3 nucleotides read TGTGCCATCATGAGATCAGGGGGTTCTTACGAGCAGTACTTC.

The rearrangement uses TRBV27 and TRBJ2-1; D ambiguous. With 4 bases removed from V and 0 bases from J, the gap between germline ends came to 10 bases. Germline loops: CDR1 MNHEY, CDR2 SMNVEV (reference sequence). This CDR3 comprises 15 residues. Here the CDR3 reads CASSSGRNSYNEQFF. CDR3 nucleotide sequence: TGTGCCAGCAGTTCAGGACGGAACTCCTACAATGAGCAGTTCTTC.

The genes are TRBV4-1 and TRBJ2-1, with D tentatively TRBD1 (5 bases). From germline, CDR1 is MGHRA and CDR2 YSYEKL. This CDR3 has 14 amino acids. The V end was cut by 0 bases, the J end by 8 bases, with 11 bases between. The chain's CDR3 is CASSQDPARDEQFF. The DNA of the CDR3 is TGCGCCAGCAGCCAAGACCCCGCCAGGGATGAGCAGTTCTTC.

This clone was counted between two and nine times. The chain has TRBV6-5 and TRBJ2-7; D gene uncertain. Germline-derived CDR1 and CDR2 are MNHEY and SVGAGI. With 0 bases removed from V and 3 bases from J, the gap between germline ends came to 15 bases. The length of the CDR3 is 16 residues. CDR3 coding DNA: TGTGCCAGCAGTTACTCGACGTCGCGGTCCCACTACGAGCAGTACTTC. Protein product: CASSYSTSRSHYEQYF.

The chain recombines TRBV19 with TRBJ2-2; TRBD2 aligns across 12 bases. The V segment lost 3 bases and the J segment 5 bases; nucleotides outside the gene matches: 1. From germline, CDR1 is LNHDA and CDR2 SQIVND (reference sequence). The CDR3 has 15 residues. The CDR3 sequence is CASSMLAGGTGELFF. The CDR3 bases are TGTGCCAGTAGTATGCTAGCGGGAGGGACCGGGGAGCTGTTTTTT.

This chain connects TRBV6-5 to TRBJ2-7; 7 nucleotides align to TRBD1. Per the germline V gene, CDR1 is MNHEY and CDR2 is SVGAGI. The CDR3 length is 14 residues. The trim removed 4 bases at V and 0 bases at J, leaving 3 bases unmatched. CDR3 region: CASSFDRDSYEQYF. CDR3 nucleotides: TGTGCCAGCAGTTTCGACAGGGACTCCTACGAGCAGTACTTC.

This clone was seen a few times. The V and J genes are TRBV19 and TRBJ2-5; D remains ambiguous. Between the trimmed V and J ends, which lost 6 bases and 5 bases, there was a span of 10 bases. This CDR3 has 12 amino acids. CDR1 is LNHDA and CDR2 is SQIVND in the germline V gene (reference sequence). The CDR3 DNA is TGTGCCAGTAGCCGGTGGCGGGAGACCCAGTACTTC. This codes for CASSRWRETQYF.

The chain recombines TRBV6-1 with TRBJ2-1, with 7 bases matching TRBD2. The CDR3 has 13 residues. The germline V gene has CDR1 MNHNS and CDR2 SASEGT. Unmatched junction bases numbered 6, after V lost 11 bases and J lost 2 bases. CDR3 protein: CAGGTTTYNEQFF. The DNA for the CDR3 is TGTGCCGGGGGGACTACCACCTACAATGAGCAGTTCTTC.

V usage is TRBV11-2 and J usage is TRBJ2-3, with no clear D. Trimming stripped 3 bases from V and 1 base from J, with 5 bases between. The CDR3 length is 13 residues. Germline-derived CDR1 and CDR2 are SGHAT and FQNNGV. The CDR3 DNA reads TGTGCCAGCAGCTTCACGGGCACAGATACGCAGTATTTT. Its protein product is CASSFTGTDTQYF. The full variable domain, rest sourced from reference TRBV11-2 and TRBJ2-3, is EAGVAQSPRYKIIEKRQSVAFWCNPISGHATLYWYQQILGQGPKLLIQFQNNGVVDDSQLPKDRFSAERLKGVDSTLKIQPAKLEDSAVYLCASSFTGTDTQYFGPGTRLTVL.

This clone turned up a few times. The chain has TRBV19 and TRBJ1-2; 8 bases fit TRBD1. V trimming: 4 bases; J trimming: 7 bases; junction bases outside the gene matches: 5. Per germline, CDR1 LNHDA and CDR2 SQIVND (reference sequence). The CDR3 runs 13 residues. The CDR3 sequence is CASSNRGKRGYTF. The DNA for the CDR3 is TGTGCCAGTAGTAACAGGGGGAAGCGTGGCTACACCTTC. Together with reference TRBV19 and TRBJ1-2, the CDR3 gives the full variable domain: DGGITQSPKYLFRKEGQNVTLSCEQNLNHDAMYWYRQDPGQGLRLIYYSQIVNDFQKGDIAEGYSVSREKKESFPLTVTSAQKNPTAFYLCASSNRGKRGYTFGSGTRLTVV.

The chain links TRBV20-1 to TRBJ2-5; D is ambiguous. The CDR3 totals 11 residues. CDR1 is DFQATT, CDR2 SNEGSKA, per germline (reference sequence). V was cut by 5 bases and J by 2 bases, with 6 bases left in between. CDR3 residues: CSAESQETQYF. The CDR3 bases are TGCAGTGCTGAGTCGCAAGAGACCCAGTACTTC.

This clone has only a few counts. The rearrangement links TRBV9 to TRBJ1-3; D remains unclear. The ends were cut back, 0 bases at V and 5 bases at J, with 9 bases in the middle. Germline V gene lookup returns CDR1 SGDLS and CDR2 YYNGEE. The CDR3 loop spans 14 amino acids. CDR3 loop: CASSVGTTRNTIYF. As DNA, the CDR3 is TGTGCCAGCAGCGTAGGAACCACAAGAAACACCATATATTTT.